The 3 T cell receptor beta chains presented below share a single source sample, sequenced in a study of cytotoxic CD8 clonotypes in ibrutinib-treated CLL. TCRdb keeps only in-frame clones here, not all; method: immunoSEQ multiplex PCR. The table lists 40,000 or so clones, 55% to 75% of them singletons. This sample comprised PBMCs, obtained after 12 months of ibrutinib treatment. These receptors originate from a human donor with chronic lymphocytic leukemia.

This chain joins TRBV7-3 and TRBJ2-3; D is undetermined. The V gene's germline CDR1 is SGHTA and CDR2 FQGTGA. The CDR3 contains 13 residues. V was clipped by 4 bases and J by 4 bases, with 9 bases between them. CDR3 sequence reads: CASSSLSADTQYF. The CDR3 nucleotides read TGTGCCAGCAGCTCTCTAAGTGCAGATACGCAGTATTTT.

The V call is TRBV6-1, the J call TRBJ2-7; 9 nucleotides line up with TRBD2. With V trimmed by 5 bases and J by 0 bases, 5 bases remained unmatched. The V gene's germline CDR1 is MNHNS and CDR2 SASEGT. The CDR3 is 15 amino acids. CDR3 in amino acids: CASSRLAESSYEQYF. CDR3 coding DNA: TGTGCCAGCAGTCGACTAGCGGAGAGCTCCTACGAGCAGTACTTC.

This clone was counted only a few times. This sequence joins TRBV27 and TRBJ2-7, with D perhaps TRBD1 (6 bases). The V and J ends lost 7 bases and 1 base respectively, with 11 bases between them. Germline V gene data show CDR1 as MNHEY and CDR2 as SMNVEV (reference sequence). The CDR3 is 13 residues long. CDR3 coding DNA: TGTGCCAGCAAATATCAGGGGTCCTACGAGCAGTACTTC. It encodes CASKYQGSYEQYF.